Shown below are 14 T cell receptor beta chains from a single sample sequenced in a study of shared clonotypes between healthy human individuals. The repertoire was sequenced with immunoSEQ multiplex PCR; TCRdb's copy has only in-frame clones and lacks some. The data hold approximately 1,000,000 clones, with around 78% observed a single time. The material sequenced was memory CD4+ T cells from PBMCs. Subset given: CD45RA-negative fraction. Receptors were obtained from a man aged 18 to 30 in good health. Some clones in this sample may be carry-over from other donors' samples.

V gene TRBV18 combines with J gene TRBJ2-3; no clear D gene. The V and J ends lost 5 bases and 0 bases respectively, with 12 bases between them. Germline CDR1 reads KGHSH; CDR2 reads LQKENI. The CDR3 sequence is 15 residues long. CDR3 nucleotides: TGTGCCAGCTCAACAAAGGTCTCTAGCACAGATACGCAGTATTTT. Its protein product is CASSTKVSSTDTQYF.

Here the CDR3 DNA reads TGTGCCTGGACAGACAGTTCCTACGAGCAGTACTTC. Translation: CAWTDSSYEQYF. The V gene is TRBV30, the J gene TRBJ2-7; the D gene is possibly TRBD1 (5 bases). V gave up 4 bases and J gave up 1 base, with 8 bases separating them. CDR1 is GTSNPN, CDR2 SVGIG, per germline (reference sequence). The CDR3 totals 12 residues.

J is TRBJ1-3 and V is TRBV5-1, with D possibly being TRBD1 (6 bases). Germline V CDR1 and CDR2: SGHRS, YFSETQ. The CDR3 extends over 17 amino acids. V lost 3 bases and J lost 0, with 16 bases in between. CDR3 protein: CASSSHLGQLSGNTIYF. The DNA of the CDR3 is TGCGCCAGCAGCTCCCACTTAGGACAGCTCTCTGGAAACACCATATATTTT.

The chain uses TRBV4-1 and TRBJ1-4; possibly TRBD1 for D (5 bases). This CDR3 has 15 residues. Germline assignment: CDR1 MGHRA and CDR2 YSYEKL. V shed 4 bases and J shed 4 bases, with 13 bases lying between them. CDR3 nucleotide sequence: TGCGCCAGCAGCCTCTTAGTGCAGGGTAATGAAAAACTGTTTTTT. Protein: CASSLLVQGNEKLFF.

DNA for the CDR3: TGTGCCAGCAGCCAACCGGCGGGACAGGGGGTTTCGGAGCTGTTTTTT. Its translation: CASSQPAGQGVSELFF. V usage is TRBV4-2 and J usage is TRBJ2-2, with 11 positions matching TRBD1. CDR3 length: 16 residues. V dropped 2 bases and J dropped 10; count of bases not matched to a gene: 9. The germline gives CDR1 LGHNA, CDR2 YNFKEQ.

The CDR3, as DNA: TGCGCCAGCTCCCCCGGGACAGGGGGCTTAGGCAATCAGCCCCAGCATTTT. It is translated as CASSPGTGGLGNQPQHF. V gene TRBV5-1 combines with J gene TRBJ1-5, with TRBD1 matching 12 bases. CDR3 length equals 17 residues. The germline V gene encodes CDR1 SGHRS and CDR2 YFSETQ. After removal of 7 bases from V and 2 bases from J, the junction contained 10 bases not matched to a gene.

This clone was picked up one time. The gene calls are TRBV5-4 and TRBJ2-3, with a possible D match to TRBD2 (6 bases). CDR1 is SGHNT and CDR2 is YYREEE in the germline V gene (reference sequence). The CDR3 runs to 17 residues. Trimming removed 3 bases from V and 5 bases from J, with 22 bases in between. CDR3 bases: TGTGCCAGCAGCTCGGGCGCGACTAGAAGTTGGCAAGATACGCAGTATTTT. As protein: CASSSGATRSWQDTQYF.

This sequence joins TRBV29-1 and TRBJ2-1; 7 nucleotides line up with TRBD2. The ends lost 3 bases at V and 7 bases at J; junction bases unmatched: 3. The germline V gene has CDR1 SQVTM and CDR2 ANQGSEA. The CDR3 runs to 12 residues. The CDR3 is CSVEGTTNEQFF. Written as DNA, the CDR3 is TGCAGCGTTGAGGGGACTACGAATGAGCAGTTCTTC.

The chain couples TRBV6-5 to TRBJ1-5; the D is unclear. The CDR3 sequence is 15 residues long. Germline V CDR1 and CDR2: MNHEY, SVGAGI. The V and J ends lost 6 bases and 0 bases respectively, with 12 bases between them. The CDR3 bases are TGTGCCAGCAGGCAGGACCGATATAGCAATCAGCCCCAGCATTTT. It encodes CASRQDRYSNQPQHF.

The V and J genes are TRBV5-5 and TRBJ2-1; TRBD1 might be the D (6 bases). V lost 0 bases and J lost 12, with 10 bases in between. The CDR3 contains 12 residues. Germline values: CDR1 SGHKS, CDR2 YYEKEE (reference sequence). This CDR3 is CASSLATGRQFF. In nucleotides, the CDR3 is TGTGCCAGCAGCTTGGCCACAGGGAGGCAGTTCTTC.

The genes are TRBV4-3 and TRBJ2-3; TRBD2 matches at 8 bases. CDR1 LGHNA and CDR2 YSLEER come from the germline V gene. V lost 3 bases to trimming and J lost 2 bases; unmatched junction nucleotides: 7. The length of the CDR3 is 16 residues. As DNA, the CDR3 is TGCGCCAGCAGCCAGGTTGGCGGGAGGACCACAGATACGCAGTATTTT. Amino acid sequence: CASSQVGGRTTDTQYF.

V gene TRBV7-9 combines with J gene TRBJ2-4; 8 bases agree with TRBD2. Trimming took 5 bases from V and 6 from J; bases not matched to a gene: 12. Germline V gives CDR1 SEHNR, CDR2 FQNEAQ (reference sequence). The CDR3 is 16 amino acids. CDR3 DNA: TGTGCCAGCAGCCCCCTCGCGGGAGGTCCGGGAAACATTCAGTACTTC. It translates to CASSPLAGGPGNIQYF.

The V call is TRBV9, the J call TRBJ2-1; 8 bases are a match to TRBD2. This CDR3 is built from 15 residues. The germline V gene encodes CDR1 SGDLS and CDR2 YYNGEE. Trimming at V came to 4 bases and at J to 2 bases, leaving 5 bases not matched to a gene. The CDR3 region is CASSLTSGPYNEQFF. The CDR3 nucleotides read TGTGCCAGCAGCCTAACTAGCGGACCCTACAATGAGCAGTTCTTC.

The V gene is TRBV28, the J gene TRBJ1-2; 10 nucleotides agree with TRBD1. With V trimmed by 6 bases and J by 4 bases, 11 bases remained unmatched. The germline CDR1 and CDR2 sequences are MDHEN and SYDVKM. The CDR3 runs 16 residues. The CDR3 coding sequence is TGTGCCAGCAGCCTTGGGACAGGGGAATTACCCTATGGCTACACCTTC. Encoded protein: CASSLGTGELPYGYTF.